The 9 T cell receptor beta chains below come from one sample, sequenced in a study of response to subunit inactivated influenza vaccine (dated by TCRdb to about 2018). Libraries were built with RT-PCR. The run used an Illumina HiSeq 2500. TCRdb took the public reads, trimmed them with fastp at Q25, ran MiXCR for clone calling and kept in-frame beta chains. Rows merge per CDR3 protein into single entries with the most common DNA and genes. In this sample the table shows hundreds of thousands of distinct CDR3 sequences, around a sixth of which occur a single time. The ten largest account for 11% of the sample. The sequencing here drew on PBMCs from blood, taken less than 13 days after vaccination. Every receptor here comes from a man aged 50 to 60 who received an inactivated influenza vaccine. Donor details come from another sample of the same person, matched by shared clones.

This clonotype was found a few times. The rearrangement links TRBV6-5 to TRBJ2-7; D gene uncertain. CDR3 length equals 13 residues. Trimming pared 6 bases from V and 3 bases from J, leaving 12 bases between. In germline, CDR1 is MNHEY, CDR2 SVGAGI. The CDR3 region is CASSHSQYYEQYF. Here the CDR3 DNA reads TGTGCCAGCAGCCACTCACAGTACTACGAGCAGTACTTC.

The gene calls are TRBV29-1 and TRBJ2-6; the match to TRBD1 covers 8 bases. The CDR3 length is 14 residues. The V and J ends lost 6 bases and 3 bases, in that order; junction bases with no gene match: 4. Germline V lookup: CDR1 SQVTM, CDR2 ANQGSEA. Written as DNA, the CDR3 is TGCAGCGTAGGACAGGGCGGTGGGGCCAACGTCCTGACTTTC. It yields the protein CSVGQGGGANVLTF.

The rearrangement joins TRBV6-2 or TRBV6-3 to TRBJ2-2; D might be TRBD2 (6 bases). V was clipped by 0 bases and J by 4 bases, with 6 bases between them. The CDR3 has 14 residues. CDR1 is MNHEY and CDR2 is SVGEGT in the germline V gene. In nucleotides, the CDR3 is TGTGCCAGCAGTTACTCAGCGGGCACCGGGGAGCTGTTTTTT. The encoded protein is CASSYSAGTGELFF.

This clonotype appeared a few times. The J gene is TRBJ2-3, the V gene TRBV27; perhaps TRBD2 as D (5 bases). CDR1 and CDR2 (germline): MNHEY, SMNVEV (reference sequence). Trimming stripped 6 bases from V and 4 bases from J, with 11 bases between. This CDR3 is built from 13 residues. CDR3 sequence: CASRLSGADTQYF. The DNA of the CDR3 is TGTGCCAGCAGACTCTCCGGGGCAGATACGCAGTATTTT.

The rearrangement links TRBV7-2 to TRBJ1-5; TRBD1 might be the D (6 bases). CDR3 length: 14 residues. V gave up 2 bases and J gave up 7 bases, with 12 bases separating them. The germline CDR1 and CDR2 sequences are SGHTA and FQGNSA. As DNA, the CDR3 is TGTGCCAGCAGCTTATACGGGGGCGGGCAGCCCCAGCATTTT. It specifies CASSLYGGGQPQHF.

The sample holds many counts of this clonotype. V is TRBV5-1 and J is TRBJ2-5; unclear D gene. The V gene lost 5 bases and the J gene lost 5 bases, with 7 bases spanning the gap. Germline V gene lookup returns CDR1 SGHRS and CDR2 YFSETQ. This CDR3 comprises 11 residues. CDR3 in DNA: TGCGCCAGCAGGTCCGACGAGACCCAGTACTTC. Its translation: CASRSDETQYF.

This rearrangement joins TRBV2 to TRBJ1-6; D may be TRBD1 (5 bases). There are 17 residues in the CDR3. V was shortened by 4 bases and J by 7 bases, with 20 bases between the two germline ends. CDR1 is SNHLY, CDR2 FYNNEI, per germline. CDR3 loop: CASSVFAAGTSNSPLHF. CDR3 sequence (DNA): TGTGCCAGCAGTGTTTTTGCGGCAGGGACGAGCAATTCACCCCTCCACTTT.

This clonotype occurred many times. This chain links TRBV18 with TRBJ2-2, with TRBD1 identical over 8 bases. The CDR3 is 15 amino acids. Trimming took 5 bases from V and 2 from J; bases not matched to a gene: 4. CDR1 KGHSH and CDR2 LQKENI come from the germline V gene. The CDR3 DNA sequence: TGTGCCAGCTCATCGACAGGGGTAAACACCGGGGAGCTGTTTTTT. As protein: CASSSTGVNTGELFF.

In this sample, this clonotype turned up a few times. The chain links TRBV12-3 or TRBV12-4 to TRBJ1-4; a weak D match, TRBD1 (5 bases). The V and J ends lost 2 bases and 8 bases respectively, with 15 bases between them. CDR3 length: 15 amino acids. Here the CDR3 reads CASSLWGRDWEKLFF. CDR3 nucleotides: TGTGCCAGCAGTTTATGGGGAAGGGACTGGGAAAAACTGTTTTTT.